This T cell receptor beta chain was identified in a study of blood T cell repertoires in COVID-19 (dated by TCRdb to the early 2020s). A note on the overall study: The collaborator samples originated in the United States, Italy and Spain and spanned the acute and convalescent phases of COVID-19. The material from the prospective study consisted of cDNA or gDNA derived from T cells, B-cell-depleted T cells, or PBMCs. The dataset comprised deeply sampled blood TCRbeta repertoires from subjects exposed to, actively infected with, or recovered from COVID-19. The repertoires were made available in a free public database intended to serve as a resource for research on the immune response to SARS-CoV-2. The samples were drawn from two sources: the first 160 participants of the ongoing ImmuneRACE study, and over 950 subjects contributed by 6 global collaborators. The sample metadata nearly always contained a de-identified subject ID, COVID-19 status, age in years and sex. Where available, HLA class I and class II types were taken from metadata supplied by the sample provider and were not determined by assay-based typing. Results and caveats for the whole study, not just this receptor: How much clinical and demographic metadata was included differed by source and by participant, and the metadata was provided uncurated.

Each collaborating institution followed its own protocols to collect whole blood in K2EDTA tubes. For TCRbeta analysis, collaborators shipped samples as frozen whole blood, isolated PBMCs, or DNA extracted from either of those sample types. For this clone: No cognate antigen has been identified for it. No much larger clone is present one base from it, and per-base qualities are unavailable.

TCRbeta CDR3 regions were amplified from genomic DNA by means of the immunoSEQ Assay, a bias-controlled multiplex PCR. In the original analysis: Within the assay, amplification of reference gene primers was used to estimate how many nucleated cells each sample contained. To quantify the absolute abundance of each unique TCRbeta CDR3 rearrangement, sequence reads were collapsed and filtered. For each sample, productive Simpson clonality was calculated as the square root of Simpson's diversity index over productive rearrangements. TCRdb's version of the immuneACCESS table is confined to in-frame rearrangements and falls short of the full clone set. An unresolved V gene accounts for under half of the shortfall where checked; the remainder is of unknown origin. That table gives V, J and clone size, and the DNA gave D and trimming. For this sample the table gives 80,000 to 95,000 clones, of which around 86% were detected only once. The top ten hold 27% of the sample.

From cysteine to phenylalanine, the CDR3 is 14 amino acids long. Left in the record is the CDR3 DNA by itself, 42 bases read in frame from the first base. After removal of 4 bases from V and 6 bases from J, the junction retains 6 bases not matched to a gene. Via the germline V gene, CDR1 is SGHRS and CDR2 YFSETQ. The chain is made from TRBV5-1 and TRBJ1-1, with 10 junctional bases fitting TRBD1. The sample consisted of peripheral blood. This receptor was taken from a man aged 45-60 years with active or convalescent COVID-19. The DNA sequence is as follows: TGCGCCAGCAGCCAGACAGGGGGCGCCTCTGAAGCTTTCTTT. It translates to CASSQTGGASEAFF.